Presented here are 29 T cell receptor beta chains from one specimen sequenced in a study of Graves' ophthalmopathy and Graves' hyperthyroidism. RNA transcripts yielded amplified TCR beta CDR3 regions. RT-PCR with HTBI primers came first, then second-round multiplex PCR. One entry per CDR3 protein, called by TCRdb with MiXCR from the multiplex PCR reads. The table shows over 650,000 distinct CDR3 sequences, with under 50% occurring only once. Sequencing was done on a sample of peripheral blood. These receptors all come from an adult man with Graves' ophthalmopathy.

The genes are TRBV12-3 or TRBV12-4 and TRBJ1-5; the D gene is possibly TRBD1 (5 bases). Trimming pared 2 bases from V and 5 bases from J, leaving 16 bases between. There are 16 residues in the CDR3. The chain's CDR3 is CASSLRGDDFDQPQHF. The CDR3 bases are TGTGCCAGCAGTTTACGAGGGGACGATTTCGATCAGCCCCAGCATTTT.

The rearrangement joins TRBV2 to TRBJ2-7, with 7 nucleotides matching TRBD1. CDR3 length: 16 residues. The ends lost 6 bases at V and 0 bases at J; junction bases unmatched: 11. Germline V gene lookup returns CDR1 SNHLY and CDR2 FYNNEI. The CDR3 region has the DNA TGTGCCAGCAGCCAGATGGGGACAGCCAACTCCTACGAGCAGTACTTC. Protein sequence: CASSQMGTANSYEQYF.

This clonotype was counted once. J is TRBJ2-5 and V is TRBV11-2; 7 bases are a match to TRBD2. The last part of the DNA fits TRBJ2-7 better; the J call may be wrong. This CDR3 is built from 16 residues. CDR1 and CDR2 from the germline V gene are SGHAT and FQNNGV. DNA of the CDR3: TGTGCCAGCAGCTCAAGTACAGAGACTAGCACCTACGAGCAGTACTTC. Translation gives CASSSSTETSTYEQYF.

This rearrangement joins TRBV15 to TRBJ2-5; 7 bases are a match to TRBD1. The CDR3 runs 13 residues. The germline V gene encodes CDR1 LNHNV and CDR2 YYDKDF (reference sequence). V lost 3 bases, J lost 6 bases, and 4 bases stayed unmatched. CDR3 region: CATSSRQGQTQYF. CDR3 DNA sequence: TGTGCCACCAGCAGCCGACAGGGACAGACCCAGTACTTC.

This chain connects TRBV7-4 to TRBJ2-5; 9 bases match TRBD1. CDR3 length equals 15 residues. The ends lost 6 bases at V and 3 bases at J; junction bases unmatched: 8. Germline-derived CDR1 and CDR2 are SGHVT and SQSDAQ. In DNA, the CDR3 is TGTGCCAGCAGTCCTCCCCGGACAGGGGAAGAGACCCAGTACTTC. This encodes CASSPPRTGEETQYF.

The rearrangement links TRBV7-6 to TRBJ1-6; possibly TRBD1 for D (6 bases). CDR1 SGHVS and CDR2 FNYEAQ come from the germline V gene. Trimming pared 5 bases from V and 8 bases from J, leaving 16 bases between. The CDR3 loop spans 15 amino acids. CDR3 sequence: CASSPLGSGDSPLHF. The CDR3 nucleotides are TGTGCCAGCAGCCCCTTGGGATCAGGGGATTCACCCCTCCACTTT.

This clonotype was detected ten times or more. The CDR3 DNA reads TGTGCCAGCAGCCCCAGACTAGCGGGACGAGAGACCCAGTACTTC. As protein: CASSPRLAGRETQYF. The chain combines TRBV11-2 with TRBJ2-5; the match to TRBD2 covers 11 bases. This CDR3 is 15 amino acids long. Unmatched junction bases numbered 6, after V lost 5 bases and J lost 4 bases. Germline assignment: CDR1 SGHAT and CDR2 FQNNGV.

This clonotype was counted ten times or more. The V call is TRBV19, the J call TRBJ2-5, with 9 bases identical to TRBD1. Trimming removed 5 bases from V and 5 bases from J; junction bases left unmatched: 9. The length of the CDR3 is 15 residues. CDR1 LNHDA and CDR2 SQIVND come from the germline V gene (reference sequence). The CDR3 bases are TGTGCCAGTAGTGCCCGGGACAGGGTGGAGGAGACCCAGTACTTC. This gives the protein CASSARDRVEETQYF.

V and J are TRBV7-2 and TRBJ1-5; D is unclear. The V end was cut by 2 bases, the J end by 11 bases, with 16 bases between. The CDR3 sequence is 14 residues long. CDR1 and CDR2 (germline): SGHTA, FQGNSA. CDR3 sequence: CASSLTAVQETQHF. Here the CDR3 DNA reads TGTGCCAGCAGCTTAACGGCAGTCCAAGAGACCCAGCATTTT.

As concerns this clonotype: This may stem from a read error, because a much larger clone lies one nucleotide away. The chain couples TRBV5-1 to TRBJ2-2, with 7 nucleotides matching TRBD2. This CDR3 contains 16 residues. The V gene end was trimmed by 6 bases and the J gene end by 6 bases; junction bases not matched to a gene: 14. CDR1 and CDR2 from the germline V gene are SGHRS and YFSETQ. This CDR3 is CASIAGVGRYAGELFF. DNA of the CDR3: TGCGCCAGCATAGCGGGTGTCGGGCGTTACGCCGGGGAGCTGTTTTTT. The full variable domain, its missing parts supplied by reference TRBV5-1 and TRBJ2-2, is KAGVTQTPRYLIKTRGQQVTLSCSPISGHRSVSWYQQTPGQGLQFLFEYFSETQRNKGNFPGRFSGRQFSNSRSEMNVSTLELGDSALYLCASIAGVGRYAGELFFGEGSRLTVL.

The rearrangement joins TRBV9 to TRBJ2-3; maybe TRBD2 (6 bases). From germline, CDR1 is SGDLS and CDR2 YYNGEE. The CDR3 covers 14 residues. V lost 0 bases and J lost 6, with 11 bases in between. The CDR3 DNA is TGTGCCAGCAGCGTAGCTACGGGGAGGGATACGCAGTATTTT. The encoded protein is CASSVATGRDTQYF.

With regard to this clonotype: The DNA is omitted, as the CDR3 cannot be located on it reliably, and the CDR3 follows TCRdb's listing. The chain is built from TRBV11-1 and TRBJ1-1. The CDR3 is 15 residues long, counting both termini. Per the germline V gene, CDR1 is SGHAT and CDR2 is FQDESV (reference sequence). The CDR3: CASSLVGWGNTEAFF.

The chain recombines TRBV18 with TRBJ2-7; no reliable D call. V lost 3 bases and J 0 bases, leaving 9 bases between the germline ends. The CDR3 covers 14 residues. Germline CDR1 reads KGHSH; CDR2 reads LQKENI. The CDR3 sequence: CASSPASVSYEQYF. DNA of the CDR3: TGTGCCAGCTCACCGGCATCCGTCTCCTACGAGCAGTACTTC. Together with reference TRBV18 and TRBJ2-7, the CDR3 gives the full variable domain: NAGVMQNPRHLVRRRGQEARLRCSPMKGHSHVYWYRQLPEEGLKFMVYLQKENIIDESGMPKERFSAEFPKEGPSILRIQQVVRGDSAAYFCASSPASVSYEQYFGPGTRLTVT.

V and J are TRBV7-2 and TRBJ1-4; 12 nucleotides agree with TRBD1. This CDR3 is built from 17 residues. CDR1 SGHTA and CDR2 FQGNSA come from the germline V gene. J was trimmed by 3 bases and V by 9 bases; bases with no gene match: 11. This CDR3 reads CASSSRDRGLANEKLFF. The CDR3 nucleotides are TGTGCCAGTAGTAGCCGGGACAGGGGGCTCGCTAATGAAAAACTGTTTTTT.

This clonotype was counted at least ten times. The chain has TRBV12-3 or TRBV12-4 and TRBJ1-2; D is unclear. The V and J ends lost 4 bases and 1 base respectively, with 16 bases between them. The CDR3 sequence is 16 residues long. As DNA, the CDR3 is TGTGCCAGCAGTTCGTGGGAGGTGACGAATAACTATGGCTACACCTTC. Translated: CASSSWEVTNNYGYTF.

This clonotype has a handful of counts. The chain recombines TRBV5-1 with TRBJ2-5; D possibly matches TRBD1 or TRBD2 (7 bases each). Looked up from germline, CDR1 is SGHRS and CDR2 is YFSETQ. The length of the CDR3 is 16 residues. The V end was cut by 4 bases, the J end by 5 bases, with 21 bases between. CDR3 DNA: TGCGCCAGCAGCGGCCCTCCTAGACAGGGAGGGGAGACCCAGTACTTC. Its protein product is CASSGPPRQGGETQYF. Full variable domain (outside the CDR3, taken from reference TRBV5-1 and TRBJ2-5): KAGVTQTPRYLIKTRGQQVTLSCSPISGHRSVSWYQQTPGQGLQFLFEYFSETQRNKGNFPGRFSGRQFSNSRSEMNVSTLELGDSALYLCASSGPPRQGGETQYFGPGTRLLVL.

This clonotype appeared once. CDR3 loop: CAISDQGGSPLHF. The CDR3 nucleotides are TGTGCCATCAGTGATCAAGGGGGCTCACCCCTCCACTTT. The chain recombines TRBV10-3 with TRBJ1-6, with 7 bases aligning to TRBD1. CDR3 length: 13 residues. The germline CDR1 and CDR2 sequences are ENHRY and SYGVKD. The trim removed 3 bases at V and 10 bases at J, leaving 3 bases unmatched.

This clonotype was seen at least ten times. The V call is TRBV7-9, the J call TRBJ2-5; D is unclear. Looked up from germline, CDR1 is SEHNR and CDR2 is FQNEAQ (reference sequence). Trimming shortened V by 2 bases and J by 3 bases, and 10 bases separated the two germline ends. The CDR3 runs to 14 residues. In DNA, the CDR3 is TGTGCCAGCAGCTTAATTGGACGGGAAGAGACCCAGTACTTC. Its translation: CASSLIGREETQYF.

The rearrangement uses TRBV10-3 and TRBJ2-4, with 8 bases lining up with TRBD2. The trim removed 4 bases at V and 8 bases at J, leaving 7 bases unmatched. The CDR3 has 14 residues. The germline CDR1 and CDR2 sequences are ENHRY and SYGVKD. CDR3 loop: CAISAAGGRDIQYF. DNA for the CDR3: TGTGCCATCAGTGCGGCGGGGGGAAGGGACATTCAGTACTTC.

This clonotype was counted many times. The chain has TRBV29-1 and TRBJ2-7, with D tentatively TRBD1 (5 bases). Germline V lookup: CDR1 SQVTM, CDR2 ANQGSEA. The CDR3 is 14 amino acids. The V end lost 5 bases, the J end lost 3 bases, and 17 bases lay between the germline ends. In nucleotides, the CDR3 is TGCAGCGTTTCTCACGCAGGGAAGTACTACGAGCAGTACTTC. Residues: CSVSHAGKYYEQYF.

In its sample, this clonotype was seen a few times. The chain couples TRBV12-3 or TRBV12-4 to TRBJ2-7; 12 bases are a match to TRBD2. Trimming took 7 bases from V and 7 from J; bases not matched to a gene: 11. The CDR3 sequence is 15 residues long. Here the CDR3 reads CASNRLAGASGEQYF. CDR3 coding DNA: TGTGCCAGCAACCGACTAGCGGGGGCTTCGGGGGAGCAGTACTTC.

This clonotype was seen many times. The chain recombines TRBV7-2 with TRBJ2-2; no clear D. From germline, CDR1 is SGHTA and CDR2 FQGNSA. V lost 4 bases, J lost 4 bases, and 10 bases lay in between. This CDR3 has 14 amino acids. The CDR3 sequence: CASSSTYSTGELFF. The CDR3 nucleotides read TGTGCCAGCAGCTCGACCTACTCCACCGGGGAGCTGTTTTTT. The whole variable domain, filled in from reference TRBV7-2 and TRBJ2-2, reads GAGVSQSPSNKVTEKGKDVELRCDPISGHTALYWYRQSLGQGLEFLIYFQGNSAPDKSGLPSDRFSAERTGGSVSTLTIQRTQQEDSAVYLCASSSTYSTGELFFGEGSRLTVL.

With respect to this clonotype: One base away lies a much larger clone, so this may be a sequencing read error. V and J are TRBV11-2 and TRBJ2-2, with 7 positions matching TRBD2. The CDR3 length is 17 residues. Germline V CDR1 and CDR2: SGHAT, FQNNGV. Written as DNA, the CDR3 is TGTGCCAGCAGCTTAGTCGGTAGCGGGCATAACACCGGGGAGCTGCTTTTT. It specifies CASSLVGSGHNTGELLF.

As regards this clonotype: A read error may explain this, as a much larger clone is one base away. The chain joins TRBV20-1 to TRBJ1-1, with 7 bases identical to TRBD1. Trimming at V came to 5 bases and at J to 2 bases, leaving 5 bases not matched to a gene. The CDR3 has 13 amino acids. CDR1 is DFQATT and CDR2 is SNEGSKA in the germline V gene (reference sequence). CDR3 DNA sequence: TGCAGTGCTCCGGGACAGATTAACACTGAAGCTTTCTTT. Translating it yields CSAPGQINTEAFF.

This chain joins TRBV7-8 and TRBJ1-1; D remains ambiguous. With 0 bases removed from V and 0 bases from J, the gap between germline ends came to 8 bases. The CDR3 length is 15 residues. CDR1 is SGHVS and CDR2 is FQNEAQ in the germline V gene. The CDR3 DNA follows: TGTGCCAGCAGCTTAGCGCCACCGATGAACACTGAAGCTTTCTTT. Translation: CASSLAPPMNTEAFF.

Written as DNA, the CDR3 is TGTGCCATCAGTGAAGGGGGAGGTCCAGACGAGCAGTACTTC. As protein: CAISEGGGPDEQYF. The gene calls are TRBV10-3 and TRBJ2-7, with D perhaps given as TRBD1 or TRBD2 (6 bases each). CDR1 ENHRY and CDR2 SYGVKD come from the germline V gene. Trimming removed 3 bases from V and 5 bases from J, with 14 bases in between. This CDR3 has 14 residues.

The V gene is TRBV5-1, the J gene TRBJ2-7; D is ambiguous. The germline V gene encodes CDR1 SGHRS and CDR2 YFSETQ. CDR3 size: 12 residues. With 1 base removed from V and 4 bases from J, the gap between germline ends came to 6 bases. In nucleotides, the CDR3 is TGCGCCAGCAGCTTGTACGGATACGAGCAGTACTTC. Its protein is CASSLYGYEQYF. Full variable domain (rest looked up from reference TRBV5-1 and TRBJ2-7): KAGVTQTPRYLIKTRGQQVTLSCSPISGHRSVSWYQQTPGQGLQFLFEYFSETQRNKGNFPGRFSGRQFSNSRSEMNVSTLELGDSALYLCASSLYGYEQYFGPGTRLTVT.

This clonotype was counted only a few times. One base away lies a much larger clone, so this may be a sequencing read error. This chain joins TRBV25-1 and TRBJ2-2; tentatively, D is TRBD1 or TRBD2 (5 bases each). This CDR3 is built from 15 residues. CDR1 and CDR2 from the germline V gene are MGHDK and SYGVNS. Trimming removed 5 bases from V and 3 bases from J, with 13 bases in between. The CDR3 DNA reads TGTGCCAGCAGTCTCCGGGGCAGGGACACCGGGGAGCTGTTTTTT. Translated, it gives CASSLRGRDTGELFF.

The gene calls are TRBV10-3 and TRBJ1-6; 7 bases agree with TRBD1. V shed 10 bases and J 6 bases; nucleotides not matched to a gene: 9. The V gene's germline CDR1 is ENHRY and CDR2 SYGVKD. The CDR3 covers 14 residues. This chain's CDR3 is CATLGGTANSPLHF. CDR3 DNA: TGTGCCACCCTGGGCGGGACAGCTAATTCACCCCTCCACTTT.